Listed below are T cell receptor beta chains from one sample, sequenced in a study of cytomegalovirus exposure and HLA in healthy donors. Produced via immunoSEQ multiplex PCR; TCRdb's table is partial and in-frame only. The data show fewer than 250,000 clones, roughly 84% seen once. Sequenced sample: PBMCs. The source is a boy between 2 and 10 years old in good health and CMV-seronegative. CDR3s include the opening cysteine and the closing phenylalanine or tryptophan. A D gene is named only where the DNA matches it firmly. The listing skips clone size in some rows; elsewhere it reads once, few, many or a size class.

. | TRBJ2-5 | . | TRBV12-5 | TGTGCTAGTGGTTTCGGGCCGGGGGAGACCCAGTACTTC | CASGFGPGETQYF
TRBD2 | TRBJ2-7 | . | TRBV27 | TGTGCCAGCAGTCCCGCTGGCTGGACTAGAGGTTTCTTCTCCTACGAGCAGTACTTC | CASSPAGWTRGFFSYEQYF
. | TRBJ2-1 | . | TRBV5-1 | TGCGCCAGCAGCTTGGGTGTGAGCTCCTACAATGAGCAGTTCTTC | CASSLGVSSYNEQFF
. | TRBJ2-2 | . | TRBV5-6 | TGTGCCAGCAGCCTAGAAGGGGAACCGAACACCGGGGAGCTGTTTTTT | CASSLEGEPNTGELFF
TRBD2 | TRBJ2-2 | . | TRBV4-2 | TGTGCCAGCAGCCAACCCACTAGCGGGAAGTCCGGGGAGCTGTTTTTT | CASSQPTSGKSGELFF
TRBD2 | TRBJ2-7 | . | TRBV19 | TGTGCCAGTAGTATGGCGGGAGGGTCCTACGAGCAGTACTTC | CASSMAGGSYEQYF
TRBD1 | TRBJ1-2 | once | TRBV5-1 | TGCGCCAGCAGCTTGGAGACAGGGTATGGCTACACCTTC | CASSLETGYGYTF
TRBD2 | TRBJ2-7 | once | TRBV5-1 | TGCGCCAGCAGCTTGGGACTAGCGGGAGTTTTCGAGCAGTACTTC | CASSLGLAGVFEQYF
TRBD2 | TRBJ2-1 | . | TRBV6-1 | TGTGCCAGCAGTGATGCCGGGACTAGCGGGGGACTGCGCTACAATGAGCAGTTCTTC | CASSDAGTSGGLRYNEQFF
TRBD1 | TRBJ2-3 | once | TRBV9 | TGTGCCAGCAGCGCCGGGACAGGGGAGACAGATACGCAGTATTTT | CASSAGTGETDTQYF
. | TRBJ1-2 | . | TRBV19 | TGTGCCAGTTCGAGTCTCTATGGCTACACCTTC | CASSSLYGYTF
. | TRBJ2-3 | . | TRBV11-2 | TGTGCCAGCAGCTTAGAGGGGGACTCCGCATCGCAGTATTTT | CASSLEGDSASQYF
TRBD1 | TRBJ1-5 | . | TRBV28 | TGTGCCAGCAGTAGAAACAGGGGAGGCCAGCCCCAGCATTTT | CASSRNRGGQPQHF